One and the same sample provided the 14 T cell receptor beta chains below, sequenced in a study of T-cell reconstitution after alpha-beta-depleted transplantation in children. Unique molecular identifiers tagged the TCRbeta library. One entry per CDR3 protein, called by TCRdb with MiXCR from the PCR reads. There are about 200,000 distinct CDR3 sequences in the sample; around 7% occur only once, and 4.5% to 6.5% lies in the top ten. Sequences were derived from PBMCs, sampled before TCRalphabeta/CD19-depleted stem cell transplant. These receptors all come from a boy aged 2 to 10 with acute lymphoblastic leukemia, due to receive a stem cell transplant.

Ten or more counts support this clonotype. The V and J genes are TRBV6-5 and TRBJ2-5; no reliable D call. The germline V gene encodes CDR1 MNHEY and CDR2 SVGAGI. The CDR3 runs to 14 residues. The V and J ends lost 0 bases and 5 bases respectively, with 10 bases between them. The CDR3 sequence: CASSYSEFSETQYF. CDR3 nucleotides: TGTGCCAGCAGTTACTCTGAGTTTTCTGAGACCCAGTACTTC.

This clonotype was picked up many times. This clone may be a read error of a much larger clone one base away. This rearrangement joins TRBV5-6 to TRBJ2-7; D is ambiguous. This CDR3 region has 13 residues. Germline V gene sequence: CDR1 SGHDT, CDR2 YYEEEE. The CDR3 region is CASTLVEKREQYF. The CDR3, as DNA: TGTGCCAGCACCTTGGTCGAGAAGCGCGAGCAGTACTTC.

The chain combines TRBV5-1 with TRBJ1-1; D is perhaps TRBD1 (5 bases). CDR1 is SGHRS, CDR2 YFSETQ, per germline. The CDR3 has 14 amino acids. The V end lost 3 bases, the J end lost 2 bases, and 11 bases lay between the germline ends. For the CDR3, the DNA is TGCGCCAGCAGCTCCTCAGGGATAAACACTGAAGCTTTCTTT. Translating it yields CASSSSGINTEAFF.

This clonotype was recorded many times. This chain joins TRBV29-1 and TRBJ2-5, with D perhaps TRBD2 (5 bases). V was clipped by 4 bases and J by 3 bases, with 12 bases between them. The length of the CDR3 is 13 residues. Germline CDR1 SQVTM, CDR2 ANQGSEA. The CDR3 sequence is CSVGRTAKETQYF. The CDR3 DNA is TGCAGCGTTGGGAGGACCGCCAAAGAGACCCAGTACTTC.

This clonotype was seen more than once but under ten times. V is TRBV5-1 and J is TRBJ1-2; possibly TRBD1 for D (5 bases). Germline V gene sequence: CDR1 SGHRS, CDR2 YFSETQ. The CDR3 sequence is 16 residues long. Deletions cut 1 base from V and 8 bases from J, with 21 bases between. Here the CDR3 DNA reads TGCGCCAGCAGCTTGAGTACAGGCCAACCTGCTAGGGGCTACACCTTC. The encoded protein is CASSLSTGQPARGYTF.

This clonotype has more than one count but fewer than ten. The chain combines TRBV7-8 with TRBJ2-1, with 16 bases matching TRBD2. Unmatched junction bases numbered 7, after V lost 5 bases and J lost 0 bases. Germline V gene lookup returns CDR1 SGHVS and CDR2 FQNEAQ. This CDR3 has 19 residues. The CDR3 spells CASSVGLAGGIHSYNEQFF. In DNA, the CDR3 is TGTGCCAGCAGCGTGGGACTAGCGGGGGGGATTCACTCCTACAATGAGCAGTTCTTC.

This clonotype was counted ten times or more. This chain uses TRBV5-1 with TRBJ2-3; no firm D call. This CDR3 spans 14 amino acids. Germline CDR1 SGHRS, CDR2 YFSETQ. V gave up 0 bases and J gave up 2 bases, with 7 bases separating them. In DNA, the CDR3 is TGCGCCAGCAGCTTGGGGGTCGTCACAGATACGCAGTATTTT. Residues: CASSLGVVTDTQYF. Looking up the rest from reference TRBV5-1 and TRBJ2-3 gives the full variable domain: KAGVTQTPRYLIKTRGQQVTLSCSPISGHRSVSWYQQTPGQGLQFLFEYFSETQRNKGNFPGRFSGRQFSNSRSEMNVSTLELGDSALYLCASSLGVVTDTQYFGPGTRLTVL.

This clonotype has a count of ten or more. The CDR3 here is CASSHVANDRGRTGNRYEQYF. CDR3 in DNA: TGTGCCAGCAGCCATGTTGCCAACGACAGGGGCCGAACTGGGAATAGATACGAGCAGTACTTC. This chain uses TRBV3-1 with TRBJ2-7; 8 nucleotides match TRBD1. Germline V gives CDR1 LGHDT, CDR2 YNNKEL (reference sequence). The CDR3 covers 21 residues. V trimming: 3 bases; J trimming: 4 bases; junction bases outside the gene matches: 26.

V is TRBV10-3 and J is TRBJ1-5, with D tentatively TRBD1 (6 bases). V shed 6 bases and J shed 5 bases, with 14 bases lying between them. In germline, CDR1 is ENHRY, CDR2 SYGVKD. The CDR3 spans 14 residues. For the CDR3, the DNA is TGTGCCATCAGGTCAGGGGTCGTCGATCAGCCCCAGCATTTT. Translated, it gives CAIRSGVVDQPQHF.

This clonotype was seen only a few times. The J gene is TRBJ2-7, the V gene TRBV5-6; D is undetermined. Germline CDR1 reads SGHDT; CDR2 reads YYEEEE. This CDR3 has 12 residues. V lost 0 bases and J lost 9, with 10 bases in between. This CDR3 reads CASSLVGSVQYF. CDR3 nucleotide sequence: TGTGCCAGCAGCTTGGTAGGGTCGGTGCAGTACTTC. The full variable domain, rest sourced from reference TRBV5-6 and TRBJ2-7, is DAGVTQSPTHLIKTRGQQVTLRCSPKSGHDTVSWYQQALGQGPQFIFQYYEEEERQRGNFPDRFSGHQFPNYSSELNVNALLLGDSALYLCASSLVGSVQYFGPGTRLTVT.

This clonotype has a count of ten or more. V usage is TRBV28 and J usage is TRBJ2-1; 14 bases map to TRBD2. After removal of 5 bases from V and 8 bases from J, the junction contained 11 bases not matched to a gene. The CDR3 has 17 amino acids. CDR1 is MDHEN and CDR2 is SYDVKM in the germline V gene. The CDR3 DNA follows: TGTGCCAGCAGTCCACGACGACTAGCGGGGGGGATGGATGAGCAGTTCTTC. This sequence encodes CASSPRRLAGGMDEQFF.

This clonotype was recorded at least ten times. This chain connects TRBV6-2 or TRBV6-3 to TRBJ1-1; D call uncertain. The V end was cut by 2 bases, the J end by 5 bases, with 6 bases between. This CDR3 is built from 12 residues. CDR1 is MNHEY and CDR2 is SVGEGT in the germline V gene. CDR3 bases: TGTGCCAGCAGTTACGCGAGGACTGAAGCTTTCTTT. This translates into CASSYARTEAFF.

This clonotype was counted at least ten times. V usage is TRBV25-1 and J usage is TRBJ2-3; no firm D call. In germline, CDR1 is MGHDK, CDR2 SYGVNS. V gave up 10 bases and J gave up 1 base, with 12 bases separating them. CDR3 length: 13 amino acids. The DNA for the CDR3 is TGTGCCACCCGGGTCCCGGGCACAGATACGCAGTATTTT. Its protein product is CATRVPGTDTQYF.

This clonotype was found a few times. CDR3 nucleotide sequence: TGCAGTGCGCAACACCGGGGACAGGGAAGACCTAACGAGCAGTACTTC. Protein product: CSAQHRGQGRPNEQYF. The chain uses TRBV20-1 and TRBJ2-7; 9 positions match TRBD1. The CDR3 extends over 16 amino acids. The junction had 17 bases not matched to a gene; V was cut back by 6 bases and J by 5 bases. Germline CDR1 and CDR2: DFQATT and SNEGSKA (reference sequence).